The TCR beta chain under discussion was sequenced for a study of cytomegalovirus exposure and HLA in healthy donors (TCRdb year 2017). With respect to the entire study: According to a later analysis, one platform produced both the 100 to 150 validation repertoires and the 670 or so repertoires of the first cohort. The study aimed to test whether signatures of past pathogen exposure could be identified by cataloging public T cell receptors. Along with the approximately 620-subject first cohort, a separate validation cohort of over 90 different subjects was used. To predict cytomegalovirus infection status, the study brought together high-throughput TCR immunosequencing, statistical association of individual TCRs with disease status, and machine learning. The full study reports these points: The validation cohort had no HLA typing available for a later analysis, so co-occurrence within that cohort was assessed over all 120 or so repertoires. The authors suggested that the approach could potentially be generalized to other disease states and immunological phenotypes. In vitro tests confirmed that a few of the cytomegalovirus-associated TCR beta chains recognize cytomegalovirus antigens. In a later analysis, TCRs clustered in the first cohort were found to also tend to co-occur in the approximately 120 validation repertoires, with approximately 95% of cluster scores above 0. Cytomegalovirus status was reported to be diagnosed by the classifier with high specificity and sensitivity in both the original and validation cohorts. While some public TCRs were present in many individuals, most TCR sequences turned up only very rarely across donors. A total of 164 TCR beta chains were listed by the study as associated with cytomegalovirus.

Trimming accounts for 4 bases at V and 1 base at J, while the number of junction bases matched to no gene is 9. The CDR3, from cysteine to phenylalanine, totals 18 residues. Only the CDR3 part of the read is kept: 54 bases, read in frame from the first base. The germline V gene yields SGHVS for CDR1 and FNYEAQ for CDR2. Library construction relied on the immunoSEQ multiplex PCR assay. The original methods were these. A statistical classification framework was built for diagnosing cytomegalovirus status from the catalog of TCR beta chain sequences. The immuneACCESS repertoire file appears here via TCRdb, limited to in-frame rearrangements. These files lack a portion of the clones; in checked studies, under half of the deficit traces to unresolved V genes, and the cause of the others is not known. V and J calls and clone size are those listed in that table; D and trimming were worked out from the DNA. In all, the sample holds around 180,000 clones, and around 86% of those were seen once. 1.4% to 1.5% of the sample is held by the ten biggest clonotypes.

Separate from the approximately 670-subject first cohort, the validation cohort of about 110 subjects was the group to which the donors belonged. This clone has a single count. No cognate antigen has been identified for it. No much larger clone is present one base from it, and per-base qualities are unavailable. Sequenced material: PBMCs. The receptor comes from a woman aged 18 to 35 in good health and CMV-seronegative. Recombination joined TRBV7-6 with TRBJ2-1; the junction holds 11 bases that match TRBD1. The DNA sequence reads TGTGCCAGCAGCTCCCGGACAGGGGGCACCATGTCCTACAATGAGCAGTTCTTC. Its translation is CASSSRTGGTMSYNEQFF. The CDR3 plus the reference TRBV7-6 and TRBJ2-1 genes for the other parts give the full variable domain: GAGVSQSPRYKVTKRGQDVALRCDPISGHVSLYWYRQALGQGPEFLTYFNYEAQQDKSGLPNDRFSAERPEGSISTLTIQRTEQRDSAMYRCASSSRTGGTMSYNEQFFGPGTRLTVL.